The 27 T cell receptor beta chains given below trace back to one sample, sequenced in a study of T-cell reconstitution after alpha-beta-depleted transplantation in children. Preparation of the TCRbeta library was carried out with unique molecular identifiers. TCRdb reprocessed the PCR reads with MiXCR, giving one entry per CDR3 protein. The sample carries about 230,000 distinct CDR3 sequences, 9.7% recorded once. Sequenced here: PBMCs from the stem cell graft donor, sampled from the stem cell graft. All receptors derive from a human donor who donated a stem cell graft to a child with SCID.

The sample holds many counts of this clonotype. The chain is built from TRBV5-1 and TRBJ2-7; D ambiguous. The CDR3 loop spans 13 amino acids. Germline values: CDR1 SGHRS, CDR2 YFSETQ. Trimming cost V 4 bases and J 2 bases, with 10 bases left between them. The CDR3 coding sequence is TGCGCCAGCAGCCCTCGTGATCCCTACGAGCAGTACTTC. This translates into CASSPRDPYEQYF.

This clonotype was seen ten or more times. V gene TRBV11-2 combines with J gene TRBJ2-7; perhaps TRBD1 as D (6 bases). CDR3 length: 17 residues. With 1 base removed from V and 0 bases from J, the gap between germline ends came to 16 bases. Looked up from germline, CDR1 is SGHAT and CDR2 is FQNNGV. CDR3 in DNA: TGTGCCAGCAGCTTAGTACGCGGACAGCGGATCTCCTACGAGCAGTACTTC. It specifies CASSLVRGQRISYEQYF.

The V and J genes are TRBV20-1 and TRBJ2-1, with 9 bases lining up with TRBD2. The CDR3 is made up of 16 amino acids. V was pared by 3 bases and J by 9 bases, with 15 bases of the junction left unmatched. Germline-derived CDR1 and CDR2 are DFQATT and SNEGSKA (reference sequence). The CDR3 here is CSASPLAGAISGEQFF. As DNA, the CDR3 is TGCAGTGCTAGTCCGTTAGCGGGGGCTATAAGCGGTGAGCAGTTCTTC.

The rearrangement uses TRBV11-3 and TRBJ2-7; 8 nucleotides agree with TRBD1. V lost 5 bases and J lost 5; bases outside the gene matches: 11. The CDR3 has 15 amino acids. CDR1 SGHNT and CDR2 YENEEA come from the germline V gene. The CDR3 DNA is TGTGCCAGCAGCCCAGGACAGGGACGAACTGACGAGCAGTACTTC. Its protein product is CASSPGQGRTDEQYF.

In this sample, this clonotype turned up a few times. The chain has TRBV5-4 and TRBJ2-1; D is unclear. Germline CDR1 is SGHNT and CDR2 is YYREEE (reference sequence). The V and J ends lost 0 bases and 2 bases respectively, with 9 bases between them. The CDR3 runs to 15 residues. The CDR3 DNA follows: TGTGCCAGCAGCTTGGGGGGATCTCCCTACAATGAGCAGTTCTTC. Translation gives CASSLGGSPYNEQFF. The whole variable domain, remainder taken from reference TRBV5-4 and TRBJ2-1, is ETGVTQSPTHLIKTRGQQVTLRCSSQSGHNTVSWYQQALGQGPQFIFQYYREEENGRGNFPPRFSGLQFPNYSSELNVNALELDDSALYLCASSLGGSPYNEQFFGPGTRLTVL.

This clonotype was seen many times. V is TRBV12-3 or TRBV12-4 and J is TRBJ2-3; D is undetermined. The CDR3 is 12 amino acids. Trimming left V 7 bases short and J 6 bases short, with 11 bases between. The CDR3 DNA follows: TGTGCCAGCACTTACATTTCGGATACGCAGTATTTT. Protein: CASTYISDTQYF.

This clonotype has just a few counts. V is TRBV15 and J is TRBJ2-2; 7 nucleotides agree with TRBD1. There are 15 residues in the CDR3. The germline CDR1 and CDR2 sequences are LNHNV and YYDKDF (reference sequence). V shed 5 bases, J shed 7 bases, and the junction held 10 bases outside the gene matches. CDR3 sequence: CATSPQGRNGGELFF. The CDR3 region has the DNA TGTGCCACCAGCCCACAGGGGCGCAATGGCGGGGAGCTGTTTTTT.

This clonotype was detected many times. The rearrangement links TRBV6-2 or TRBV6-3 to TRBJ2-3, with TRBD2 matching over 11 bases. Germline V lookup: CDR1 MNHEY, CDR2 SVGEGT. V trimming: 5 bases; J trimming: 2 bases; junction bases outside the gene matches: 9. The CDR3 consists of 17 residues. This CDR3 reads CASSLLLAGGYTDTQYF. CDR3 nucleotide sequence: TGTGCCAGCAGTCTCCTTCTAGCGGGGGGCTACACAGATACGCAGTATTTT.

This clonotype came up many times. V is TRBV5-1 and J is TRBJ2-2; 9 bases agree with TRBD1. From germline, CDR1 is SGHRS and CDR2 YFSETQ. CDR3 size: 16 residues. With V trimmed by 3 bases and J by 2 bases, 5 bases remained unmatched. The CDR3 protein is CASSSQGATNTGELFF. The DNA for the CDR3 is TGCGCCAGCAGCTCACAGGGGGCGACTAACACCGGGGAGCTGTTTTTT.

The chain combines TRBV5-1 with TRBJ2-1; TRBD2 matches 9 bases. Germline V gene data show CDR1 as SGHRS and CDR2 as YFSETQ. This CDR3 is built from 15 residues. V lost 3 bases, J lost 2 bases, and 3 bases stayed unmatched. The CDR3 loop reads CASSSLAGPYNEQFF. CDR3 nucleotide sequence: TGCGCCAGCAGCTCCCTAGCGGGGCCCTACAATGAGCAGTTCTTC.

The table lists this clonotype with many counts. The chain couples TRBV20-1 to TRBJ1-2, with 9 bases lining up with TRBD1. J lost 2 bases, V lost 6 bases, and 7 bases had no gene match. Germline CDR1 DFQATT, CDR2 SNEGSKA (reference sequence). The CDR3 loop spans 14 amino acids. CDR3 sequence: CSAESGTGNYGYTF. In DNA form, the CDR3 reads TGCAGTGCCGAATCCGGGACAGGGAACTATGGCTACACCTTC.

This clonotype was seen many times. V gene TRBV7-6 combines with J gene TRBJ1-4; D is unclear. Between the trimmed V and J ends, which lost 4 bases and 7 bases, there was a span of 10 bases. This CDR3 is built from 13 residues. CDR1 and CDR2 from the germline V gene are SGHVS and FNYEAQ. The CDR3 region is CASSSKVREKLFF. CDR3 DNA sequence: TGTGCCAGCAGCTCAAAGGTCCGTGAAAAACTGTTTTTT.

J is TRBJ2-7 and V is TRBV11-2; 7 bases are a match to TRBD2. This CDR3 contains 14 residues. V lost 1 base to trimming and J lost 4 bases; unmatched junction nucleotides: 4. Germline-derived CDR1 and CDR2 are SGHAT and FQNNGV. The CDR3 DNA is TGTGCCAGCAGCTTAGGAGGAGCGGGGTACGAGCAGTACTTC. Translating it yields CASSLGGAGYEQYF.

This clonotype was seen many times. The CDR3 protein is CASSLEKGALGGYTF. The CDR3 bases are TGTGCCAGCAGCTTAGAGAAGGGGGCACTAGGCGGCTACACCTTC. V gene TRBV7-2 combines with J gene TRBJ1-2, with 7 bases that match TRBD1. The CDR3 runs to 15 residues. V lost 1 base to trimming and J lost 8 bases; unmatched junction nucleotides: 10. Germline values: CDR1 SGHTA, CDR2 FQGNSA.

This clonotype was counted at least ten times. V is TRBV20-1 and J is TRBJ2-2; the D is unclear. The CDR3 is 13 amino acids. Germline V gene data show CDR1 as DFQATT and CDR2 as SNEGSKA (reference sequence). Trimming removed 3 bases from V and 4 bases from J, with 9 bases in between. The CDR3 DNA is TGCAGTGCTAGGGAAGACGGCACCGGGGAGCTGTTTTTT. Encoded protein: CSAREDGTGELFF.

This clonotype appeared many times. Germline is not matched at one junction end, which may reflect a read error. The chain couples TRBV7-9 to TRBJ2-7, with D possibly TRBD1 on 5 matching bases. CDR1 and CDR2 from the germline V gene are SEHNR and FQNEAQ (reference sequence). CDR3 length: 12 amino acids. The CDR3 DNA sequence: TGCGCCAGCAGCTCGCAGGGCTACGAGCAGTACTTC. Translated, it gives CASSSQGYEQYF.

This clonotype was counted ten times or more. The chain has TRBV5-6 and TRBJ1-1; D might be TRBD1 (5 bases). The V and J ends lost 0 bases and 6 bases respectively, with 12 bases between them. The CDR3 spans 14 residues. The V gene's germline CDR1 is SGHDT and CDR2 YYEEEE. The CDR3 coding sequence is TGTGCCAGCAGCTTGGGACAGACGAGCGCTGAAGCTTTCTTT. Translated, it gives CASSLGQTSAEAFF. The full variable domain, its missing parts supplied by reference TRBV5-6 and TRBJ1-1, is DAGVTQSPTHLIKTRGQQVTLRCSPKSGHDTVSWYQQALGQGPQFIFQYYEEEERQRGNFPDRFSGHQFPNYSSELNVNALLLGDSALYLCASSLGQTSAEAFFGQGTRLTVV.

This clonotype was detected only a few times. DNA for the CDR3: TGCGCCAGCAGCTTCATGGGGCGGAACACTGAAGCTTTCTTT. Translating it yields CASSFMGRNTEAFF. This sequence joins TRBV5-1 and TRBJ1-1; D is perhaps TRBD1 (5 bases). Germline CDR1 SGHRS, CDR2 YFSETQ. CDR3 length equals 14 residues. Trimming shortened V by 2 bases and J by 1 base, and 9 bases separated the two germline ends.

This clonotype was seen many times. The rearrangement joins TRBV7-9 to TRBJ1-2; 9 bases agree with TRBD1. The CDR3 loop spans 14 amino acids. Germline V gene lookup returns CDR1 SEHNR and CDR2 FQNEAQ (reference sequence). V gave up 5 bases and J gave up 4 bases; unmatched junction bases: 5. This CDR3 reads CASSRTGARYGYTF. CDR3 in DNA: TGTGCCAGCAGCCGGACAGGGGCGCGCTATGGCTACACCTTC.

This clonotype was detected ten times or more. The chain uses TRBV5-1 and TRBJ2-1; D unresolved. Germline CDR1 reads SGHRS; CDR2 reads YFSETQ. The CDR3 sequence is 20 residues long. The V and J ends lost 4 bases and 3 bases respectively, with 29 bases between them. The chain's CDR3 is CASSQPESFKAVTDYNEQFF. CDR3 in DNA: TGCGCCAGCAGCCAACCCGAATCTTTTAAAGCCGTTACCGACTACAATGAGCAGTTCTTC. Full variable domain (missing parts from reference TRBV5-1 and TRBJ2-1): KAGVTQTPRYLIKTRGQQVTLSCSPISGHRSVSWYQQTPGQGLQFLFEYFSETQRNKGNFPGRFSGRQFSNSRSEMNVSTLELGDSALYLCASSQPESFKAVTDYNEQFFGPGTRLTVL.

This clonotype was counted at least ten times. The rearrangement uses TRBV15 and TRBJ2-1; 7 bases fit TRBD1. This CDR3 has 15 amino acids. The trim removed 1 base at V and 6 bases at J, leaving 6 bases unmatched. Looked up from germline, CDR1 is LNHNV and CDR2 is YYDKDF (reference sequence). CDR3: CATSRVAAGGNEQFF. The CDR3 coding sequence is TGTGCCACCAGCAGAGTAGCCGCAGGGGGCAATGAGCAGTTCTTC.

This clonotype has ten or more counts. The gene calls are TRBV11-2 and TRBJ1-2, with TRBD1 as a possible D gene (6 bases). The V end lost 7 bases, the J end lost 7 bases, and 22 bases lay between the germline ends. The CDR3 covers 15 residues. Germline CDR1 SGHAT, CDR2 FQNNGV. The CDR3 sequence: CASTSPSLGGPGYTF. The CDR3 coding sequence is TGTGCCAGCACATCTCCCTCATTGGGGGGGCCTGGCTACACCTTC.

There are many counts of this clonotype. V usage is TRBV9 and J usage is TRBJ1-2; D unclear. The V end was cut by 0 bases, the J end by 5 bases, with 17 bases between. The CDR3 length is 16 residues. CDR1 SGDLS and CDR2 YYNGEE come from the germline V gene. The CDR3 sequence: CASSVADLSGVYGYTF. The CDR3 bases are TGTGCCAGCAGCGTAGCTGACCTTTCCGGGGTATATGGCTACACCTTC.

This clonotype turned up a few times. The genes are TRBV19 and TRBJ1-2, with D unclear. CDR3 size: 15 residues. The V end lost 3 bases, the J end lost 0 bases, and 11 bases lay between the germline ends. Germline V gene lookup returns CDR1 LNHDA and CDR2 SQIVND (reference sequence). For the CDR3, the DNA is TGTGCCAGTAGTATCTCGGCAGATTCTAACTATGGCTACACCTTC. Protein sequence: CASSISADSNYGYTF.

The CDR3 loop is CASSLGLVGSYEQYF. CDR3 DNA sequence: TGCGCCAGCAGCTTGGGTTTAGTAGGCAGCTACGAGCAGTACTTC. This rearrangement joins TRBV5-1 to TRBJ2-7; the D is unclear. The CDR3 length is 15 residues. Trimming cost V 0 bases and J 3 bases, with 13 bases left between them. Germline assignment: CDR1 SGHRS and CDR2 YFSETQ.

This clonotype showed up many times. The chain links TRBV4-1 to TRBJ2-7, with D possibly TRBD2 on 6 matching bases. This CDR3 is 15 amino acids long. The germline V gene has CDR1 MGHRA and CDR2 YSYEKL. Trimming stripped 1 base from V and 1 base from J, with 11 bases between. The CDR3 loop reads CASSQVGGGSYEQYF. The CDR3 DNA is TGCGCCAGCAGCCAAGTAGGTGGGGGGTCCTACGAGCAGTACTTC.

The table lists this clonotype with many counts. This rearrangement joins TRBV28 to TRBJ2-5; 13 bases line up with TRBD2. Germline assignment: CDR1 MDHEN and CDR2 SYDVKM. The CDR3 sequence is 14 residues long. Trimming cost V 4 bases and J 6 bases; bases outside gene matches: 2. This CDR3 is CASSSGLAGQTQYF. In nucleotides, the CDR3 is TGTGCCAGCAGTTCGGGACTAGCGGGGCAGACCCAGTACTTC. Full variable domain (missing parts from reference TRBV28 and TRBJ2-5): DVKVTQSSRYLVKRTGEKVFLECVQDMDHENMFWYRQDPGLGLRLIYFSYDVKMKEKGDIPEGYSVSREKKERFSLILESASTNQTSMYLCASSSGLAGQTQYFGPGTRLLVL.